This T cell receptor beta chain was found in a study of blood T cell repertoires in COVID-19. Study background: Samples came from the United States, Italy and Spain, spanning acute and convalescent COVID-19.

The CDR3 has 14 amino acids. V lost 5 bases and J 3 bases, leaving 14 bases between the germline ends. CDR1 and CDR2 from the germline V gene are SGHVS and FQNEAQ. This table comes from immunoSEQ multiplex PCR, and its TCRdb copy is limited to in-frame clones, with some not included. The table has 400,000 to 550,000 clones, 75% to 90% seen once. V usage is TRBV7-8 and J usage is TRBJ2-7; D is possibly TRBD2 (5 bases). The source material was peripheral blood. The TCR was taken from a woman in her 30s with acute or convalescent COVID-19. CDR3 protein: CASSPRTGNYEQYF. The CDR3 DNA reads as TGTGCCAGCAGCCCCCGTACGGGGAACTACGAGCAGTACTTC.